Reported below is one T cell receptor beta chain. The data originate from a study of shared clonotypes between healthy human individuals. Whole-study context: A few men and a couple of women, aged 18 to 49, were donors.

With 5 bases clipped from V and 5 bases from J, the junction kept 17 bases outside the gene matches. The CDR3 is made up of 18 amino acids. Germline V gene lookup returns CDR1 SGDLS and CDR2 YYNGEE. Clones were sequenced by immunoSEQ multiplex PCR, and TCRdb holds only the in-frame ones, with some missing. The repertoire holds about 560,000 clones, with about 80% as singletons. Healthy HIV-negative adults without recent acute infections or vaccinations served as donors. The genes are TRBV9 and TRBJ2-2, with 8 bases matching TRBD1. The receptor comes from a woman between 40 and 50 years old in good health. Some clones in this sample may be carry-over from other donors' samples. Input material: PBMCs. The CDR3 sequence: CASRPTQSGTGTTGELFF. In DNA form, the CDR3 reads TGTGCCAGCAGGCCTACCCAATCCGGGACAGGCACAACCGGGGAGCTGTTTTTT.